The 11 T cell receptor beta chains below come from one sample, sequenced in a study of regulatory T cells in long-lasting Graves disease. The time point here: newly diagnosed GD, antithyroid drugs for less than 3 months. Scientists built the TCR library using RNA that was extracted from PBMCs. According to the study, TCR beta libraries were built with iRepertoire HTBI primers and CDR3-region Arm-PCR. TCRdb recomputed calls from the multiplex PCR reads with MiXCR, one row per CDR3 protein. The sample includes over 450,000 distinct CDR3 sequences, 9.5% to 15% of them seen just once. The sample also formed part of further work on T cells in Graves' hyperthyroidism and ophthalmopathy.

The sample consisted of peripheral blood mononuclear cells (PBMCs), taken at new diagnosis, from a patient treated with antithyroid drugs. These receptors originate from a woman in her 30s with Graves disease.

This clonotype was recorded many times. CDR3 DNA sequence: TGTGCCAGCAAGCGGGAGGCCCACACCGGGGAGCTGTTTTTT. Its protein is CASKREAHTGELFF. The gene calls are TRBV19 and TRBJ2-2, with 9 nucleotides matching TRBD2. The V segment lost 9 bases and the J segment 3 bases; nucleotides outside the gene matches: 5. The germline CDR1 and CDR2 sequences are LNHDA and SQIVND (reference sequence). This CDR3 contains 14 residues.

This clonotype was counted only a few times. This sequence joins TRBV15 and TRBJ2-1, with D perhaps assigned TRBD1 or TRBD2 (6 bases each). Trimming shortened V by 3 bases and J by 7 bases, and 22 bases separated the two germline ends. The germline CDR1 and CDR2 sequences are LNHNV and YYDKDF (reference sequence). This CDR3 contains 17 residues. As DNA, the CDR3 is TGTGCCACCAGCAGGGGTGGGGGGCCGAGGCCGAGAAATGAGCAGTTCTTC. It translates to CATSRGGGPRPRNEQFF.

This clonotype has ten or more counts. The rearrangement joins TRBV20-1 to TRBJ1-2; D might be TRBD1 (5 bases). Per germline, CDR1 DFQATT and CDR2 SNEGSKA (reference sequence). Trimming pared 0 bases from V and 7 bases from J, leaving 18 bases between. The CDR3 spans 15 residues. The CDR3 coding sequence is TGCAGTGCTAGAGATACAGTGCGGGGGGGACGTGGCTACACCTTC. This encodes CSARDTVRGGRGYTF.

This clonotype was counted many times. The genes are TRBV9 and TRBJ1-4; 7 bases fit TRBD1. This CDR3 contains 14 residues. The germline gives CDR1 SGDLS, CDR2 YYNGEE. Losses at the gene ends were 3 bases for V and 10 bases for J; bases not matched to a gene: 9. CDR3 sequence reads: CASSAGGTSAKLFF. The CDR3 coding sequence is TGTGCCAGCAGCGCAGGGGGGACGTCTGCAAAACTGTTTTTT.

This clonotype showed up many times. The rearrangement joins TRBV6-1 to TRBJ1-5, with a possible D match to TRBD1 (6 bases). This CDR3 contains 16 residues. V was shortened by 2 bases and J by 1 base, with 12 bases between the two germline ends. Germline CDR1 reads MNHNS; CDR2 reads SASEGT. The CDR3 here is CASSELGRGSNQPQHF. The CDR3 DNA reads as TGTGCCAGCAGTGAATTGGGAAGGGGGAGCAATCAGCCCCAGCATTTT.

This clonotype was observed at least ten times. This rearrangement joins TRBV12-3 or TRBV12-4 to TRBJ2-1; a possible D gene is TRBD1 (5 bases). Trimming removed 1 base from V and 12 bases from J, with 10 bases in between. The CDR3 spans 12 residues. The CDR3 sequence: CASSLDAGRQFF. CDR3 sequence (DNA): TGTGCCAGCAGTTTAGATGCAGGGCGGCAGTTCTTC.

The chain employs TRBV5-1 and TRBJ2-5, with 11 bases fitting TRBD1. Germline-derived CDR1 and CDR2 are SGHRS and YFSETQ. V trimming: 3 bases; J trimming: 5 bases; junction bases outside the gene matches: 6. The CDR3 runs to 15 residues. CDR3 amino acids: CASSSGDRGGETQYF. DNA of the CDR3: TGCGCCAGCAGCTCTGGGGACAGGGGGGGGGAGACCCAGTACTTC.

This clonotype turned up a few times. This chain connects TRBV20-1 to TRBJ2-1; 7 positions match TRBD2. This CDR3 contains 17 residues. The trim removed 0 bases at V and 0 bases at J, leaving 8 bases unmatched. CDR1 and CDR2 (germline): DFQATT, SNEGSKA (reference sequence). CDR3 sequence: CSARDEAGVPSYNEQFF. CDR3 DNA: TGCAGTGCTAGAGATGAGGCGGGAGTCCCCTCCTACAATGAGCAGTTCTTC.

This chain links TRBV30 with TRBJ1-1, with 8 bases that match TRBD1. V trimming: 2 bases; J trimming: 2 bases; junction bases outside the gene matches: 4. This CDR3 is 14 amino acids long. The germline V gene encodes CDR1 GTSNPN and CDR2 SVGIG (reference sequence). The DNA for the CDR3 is TGTGCCTGGAGTTTGGGACAGGCTAACACTGAAGCTTTCTTT. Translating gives CAWSLGQANTEAFF.

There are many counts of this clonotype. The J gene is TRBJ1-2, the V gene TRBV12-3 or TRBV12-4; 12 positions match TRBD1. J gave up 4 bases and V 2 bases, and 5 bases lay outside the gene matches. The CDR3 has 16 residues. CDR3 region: CASSLRGQGAVYGYTF. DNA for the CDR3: TGTGCCAGCAGTTTACGGGGACAGGGGGCCGTCTATGGCTACACCTTC.

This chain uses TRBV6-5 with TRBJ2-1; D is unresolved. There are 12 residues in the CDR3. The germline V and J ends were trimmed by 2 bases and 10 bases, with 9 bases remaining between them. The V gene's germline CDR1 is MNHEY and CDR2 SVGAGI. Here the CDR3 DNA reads TGTGCCAGCAGTTACCCTACCCCAGAGCAGTTCTTC. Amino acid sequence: CASSYPTPEQFF.